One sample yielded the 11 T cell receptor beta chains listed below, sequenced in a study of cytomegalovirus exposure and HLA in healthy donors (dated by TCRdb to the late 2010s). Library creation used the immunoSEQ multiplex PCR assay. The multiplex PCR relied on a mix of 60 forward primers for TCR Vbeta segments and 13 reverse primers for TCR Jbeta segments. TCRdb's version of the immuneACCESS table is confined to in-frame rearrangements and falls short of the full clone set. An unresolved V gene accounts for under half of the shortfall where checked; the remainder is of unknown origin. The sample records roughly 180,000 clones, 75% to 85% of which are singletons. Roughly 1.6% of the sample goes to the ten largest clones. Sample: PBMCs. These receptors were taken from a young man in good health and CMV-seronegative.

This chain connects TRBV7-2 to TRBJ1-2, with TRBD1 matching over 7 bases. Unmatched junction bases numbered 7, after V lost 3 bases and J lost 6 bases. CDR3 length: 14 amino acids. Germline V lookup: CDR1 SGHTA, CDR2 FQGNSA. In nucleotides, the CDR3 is TGTGCCAGCAGCTTGAGGAGGACAGGACATGGCTACACCTTC. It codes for CASSLRRTGHGYTF.

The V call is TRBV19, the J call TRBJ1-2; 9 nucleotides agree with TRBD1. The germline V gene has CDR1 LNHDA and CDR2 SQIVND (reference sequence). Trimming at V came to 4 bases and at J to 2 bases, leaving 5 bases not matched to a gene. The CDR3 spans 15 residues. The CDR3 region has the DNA TGTGCCAGTAGTACCGGACAGGGGCGGAACTATGGCTACACCTTC. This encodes CASSTGQGRNYGYTF.

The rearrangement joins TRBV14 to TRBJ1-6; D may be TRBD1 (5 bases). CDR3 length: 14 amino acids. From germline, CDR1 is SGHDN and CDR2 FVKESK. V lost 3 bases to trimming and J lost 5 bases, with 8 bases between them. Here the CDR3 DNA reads TGTGCCAGCAGCCAGGGGCAGAATAATTCACCCCTCCACTTT. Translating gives CASSQGQNNSPLHF.

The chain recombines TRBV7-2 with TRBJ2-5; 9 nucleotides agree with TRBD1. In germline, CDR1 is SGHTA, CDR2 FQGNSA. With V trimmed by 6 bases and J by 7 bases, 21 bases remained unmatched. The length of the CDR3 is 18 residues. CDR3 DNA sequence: TGTGCCAGCAGGACTATAGGGGACAGGGAGGCGGTACATGGGACCCAGTACTTC. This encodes CASRTIGDREAVHGTQYF. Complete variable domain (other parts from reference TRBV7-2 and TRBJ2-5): GAGVSQSPSNKVTEKGKDVELRCDPISGHTALYWYRQSLGQGLEFLIYFQGNSAPDKSGLPSDRFSAERTGGSVSTLTIQRTQQEDSAVYLCASRTIGDREAVHGTQYFGPGTRLLVL.

The CDR3 loop is CASSQDLGQGAETQYF. CDR3 sequence (DNA): TGTGCCAGCAGCCAAGATTTGGGACAGGGGGCGGAGACCCAGTACTTC. The chain joins TRBV4-2 to TRBJ2-5, with TRBD1 matching over 12 bases. The CDR3 runs to 16 residues. The V and J ends lost 0 bases and 5 bases, in that order; junction bases with no gene match: 4. From germline, CDR1 is LGHNA and CDR2 YNFKEQ.

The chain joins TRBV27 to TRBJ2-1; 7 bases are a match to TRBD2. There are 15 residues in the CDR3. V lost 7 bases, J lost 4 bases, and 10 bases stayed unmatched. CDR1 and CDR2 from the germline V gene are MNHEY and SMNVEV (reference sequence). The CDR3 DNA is TGTGCCAGCAACATGGGGGGGGGAGGATACAATGAGCAGTTCTTC. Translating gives CASNMGGGGYNEQFF.

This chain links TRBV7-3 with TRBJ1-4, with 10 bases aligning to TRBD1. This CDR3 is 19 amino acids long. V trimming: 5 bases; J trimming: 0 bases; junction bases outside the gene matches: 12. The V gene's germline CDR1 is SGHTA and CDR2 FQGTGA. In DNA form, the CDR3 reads TGTGCCAGCAGCCCCCTTACCCCCGGGACAGGGGCAACTAATGAAAAACTGTTTTTT. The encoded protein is CASSPLTPGTGATNEKLFF.

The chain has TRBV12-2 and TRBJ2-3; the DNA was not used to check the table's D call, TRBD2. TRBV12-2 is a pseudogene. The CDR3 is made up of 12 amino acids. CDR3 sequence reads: CASRLLSDTQYF. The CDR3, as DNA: TGTGCAAGTCGCTTACTGTCGGATACGCAGTATTTT.

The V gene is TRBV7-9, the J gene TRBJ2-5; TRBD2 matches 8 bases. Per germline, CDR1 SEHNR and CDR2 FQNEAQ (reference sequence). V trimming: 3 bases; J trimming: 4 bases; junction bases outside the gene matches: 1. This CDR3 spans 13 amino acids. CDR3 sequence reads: CASSLLAGETQYF. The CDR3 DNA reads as TGTGCCAGCAGCTTGCTAGCGGGAGAGACCCAGTACTTC.

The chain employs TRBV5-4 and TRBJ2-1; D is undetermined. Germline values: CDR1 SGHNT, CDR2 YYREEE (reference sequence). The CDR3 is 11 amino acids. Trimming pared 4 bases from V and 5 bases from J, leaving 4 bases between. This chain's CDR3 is CASSTNNEQFF. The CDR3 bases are TGTGCCAGCAGCACAAACAATGAGCAGTTCTTC.

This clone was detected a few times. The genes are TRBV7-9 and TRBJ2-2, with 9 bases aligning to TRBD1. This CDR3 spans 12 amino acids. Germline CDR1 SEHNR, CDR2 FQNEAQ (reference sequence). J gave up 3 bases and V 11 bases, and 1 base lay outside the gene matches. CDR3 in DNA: TGTGCCGGGGACAGGGACACCGGGGAGCTGTTTTTT. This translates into CAGDRDTGELFF.